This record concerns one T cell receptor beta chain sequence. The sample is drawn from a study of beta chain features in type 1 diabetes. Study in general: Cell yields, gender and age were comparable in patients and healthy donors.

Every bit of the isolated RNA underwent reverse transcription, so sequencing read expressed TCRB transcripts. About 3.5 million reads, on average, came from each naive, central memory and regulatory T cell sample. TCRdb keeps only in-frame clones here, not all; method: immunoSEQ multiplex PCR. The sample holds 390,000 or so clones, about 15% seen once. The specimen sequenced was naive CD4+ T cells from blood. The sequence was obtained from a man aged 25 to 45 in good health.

The CDR3, as DNA: TGTGCCAGCAGCAAAGAGTTTCCGGGACAGGGTGGTCCCGGGGAGCTGTTTTTT. The encoded protein is CASSKEFPGQGGPGELFF. The chain recombines TRBV9 with TRBJ2-2; 9 bases are shared with TRBD1. Germline lookup yields CDR1 SGDLS and CDR2 YYNGEE. This CDR3 spans 18 amino acids. The trim removed 4 bases at V and 6 bases at J, leaving 16 bases unmatched.